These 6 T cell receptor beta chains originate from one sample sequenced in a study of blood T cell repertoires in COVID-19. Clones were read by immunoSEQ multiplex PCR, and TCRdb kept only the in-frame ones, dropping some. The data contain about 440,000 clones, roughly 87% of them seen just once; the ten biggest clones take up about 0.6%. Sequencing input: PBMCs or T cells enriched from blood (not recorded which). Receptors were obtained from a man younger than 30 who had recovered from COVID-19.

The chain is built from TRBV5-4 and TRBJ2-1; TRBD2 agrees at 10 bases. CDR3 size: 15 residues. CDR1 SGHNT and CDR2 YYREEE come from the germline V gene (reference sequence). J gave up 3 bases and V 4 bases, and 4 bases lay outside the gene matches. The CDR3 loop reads CASSPSGGVYNEQFF. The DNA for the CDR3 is TGTGCCAGCAGCCCTAGCGGGGGAGTCTACAATGAGCAGTTCTTC.

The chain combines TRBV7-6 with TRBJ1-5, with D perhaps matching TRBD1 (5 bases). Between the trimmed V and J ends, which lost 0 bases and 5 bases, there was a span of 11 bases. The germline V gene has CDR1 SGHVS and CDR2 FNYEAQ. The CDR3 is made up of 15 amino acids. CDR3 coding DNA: TGTGCCAGCAGCTTAGCATCGCAGGGTGATCAGCCCCAGCATTTT. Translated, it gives CASSLASQGDQPQHF.

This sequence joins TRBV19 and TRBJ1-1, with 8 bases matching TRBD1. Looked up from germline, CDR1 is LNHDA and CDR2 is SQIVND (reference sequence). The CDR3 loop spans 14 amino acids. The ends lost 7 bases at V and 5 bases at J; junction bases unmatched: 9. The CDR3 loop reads CASTPRGLRTEAFF. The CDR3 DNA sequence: TGTGCCAGTACCCCCAGGGGGCTCAGGACTGAAGCTTTCTTT.

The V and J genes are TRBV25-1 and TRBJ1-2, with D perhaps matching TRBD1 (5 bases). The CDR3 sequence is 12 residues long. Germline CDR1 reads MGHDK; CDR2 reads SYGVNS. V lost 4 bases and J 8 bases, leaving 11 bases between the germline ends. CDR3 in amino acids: CASSVSGSGYTF. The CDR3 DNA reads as TGTGCCAGCAGTGTTTCAGGGTCCGGCTACACCTTC.

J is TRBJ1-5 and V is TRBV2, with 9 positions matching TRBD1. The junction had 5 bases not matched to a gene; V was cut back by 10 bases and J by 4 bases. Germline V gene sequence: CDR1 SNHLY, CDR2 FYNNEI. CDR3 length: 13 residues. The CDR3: CANGQGRNQPQHF. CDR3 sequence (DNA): TGTGCCAATGGACAGGGGAGGAATCAGCCCCAGCATTTT.

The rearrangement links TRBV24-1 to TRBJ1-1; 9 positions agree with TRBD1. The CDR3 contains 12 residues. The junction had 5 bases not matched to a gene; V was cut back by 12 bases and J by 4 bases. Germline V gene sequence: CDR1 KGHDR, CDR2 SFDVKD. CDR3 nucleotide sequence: TGTGCCGCACAGGGGGCCGGCACTGAAGCTTTCTTT. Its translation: CAAQGAGTEAFF.